This record concerns one TCR beta chain sequence. Its antigen is currently unknown. A sample-barcoded 5' primer and a J-beta primer mix were used in a second PCR of about 6 to 11 cycles. A single record per CDR3 protein comes from TCRdb applying MiXCR to the 5' RACE reads. Of roughly 500,000 distinct CDR3 sequences listed, roughly a quarter are singletons. The data were taken from a study of blood T cells in healthy people across ages. Whole-study results and caveats: Without sorted subsets, naive and antigen-experienced compartments could not be conclusively compared.

Each donor's blood draw was roughly 10 milliliters of peripheral blood. PBMCs were isolated at a quantity of at least 6 million per sample. The sequenced sample was blood. This clonotype was sampled from a woman in her seventies in good health.

The CDR3 nucleotides are TGCGCCAGCAGCCAAGATAGCAGCTGGAACTATGGCTACACCTTC. It yields the protein CASSQDSSWNYGYTF. The V call is TRBV4-3, the J call TRBJ1-2; D not resolved. The CDR3 is 15 residues long. Germline-derived CDR1 and CDR2 are LGHNA and YSLEER. Trimming took 0 bases from V and 2 from J, leaving 10 bases between them.